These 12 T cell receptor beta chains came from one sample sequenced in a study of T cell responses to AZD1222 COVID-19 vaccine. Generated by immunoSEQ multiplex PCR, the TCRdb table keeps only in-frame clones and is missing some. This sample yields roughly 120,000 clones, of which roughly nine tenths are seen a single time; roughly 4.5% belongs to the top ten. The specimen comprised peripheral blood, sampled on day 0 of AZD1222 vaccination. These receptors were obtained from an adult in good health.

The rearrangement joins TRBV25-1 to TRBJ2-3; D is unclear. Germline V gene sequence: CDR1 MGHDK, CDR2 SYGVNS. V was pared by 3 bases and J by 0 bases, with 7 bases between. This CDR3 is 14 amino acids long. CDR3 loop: CASSDYQSTDTQYF. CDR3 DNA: TGTGCCAGCAGTGATTATCAGAGCACAGATACGCAGTATTTT. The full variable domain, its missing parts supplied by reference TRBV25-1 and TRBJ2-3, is EADIYQTPRYLVIGTGKKITLECSQTMGHDKMYWYQQDPGMELHLIHYSYGVNSTEKGDLSSESTVSRIRTEHFPLTLESARPSHTSQYLCASSDYQSTDTQYFGPGTRLTVL.

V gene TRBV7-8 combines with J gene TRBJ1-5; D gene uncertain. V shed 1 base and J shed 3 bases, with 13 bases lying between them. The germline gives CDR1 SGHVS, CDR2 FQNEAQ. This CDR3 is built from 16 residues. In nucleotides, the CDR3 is TGTGCCAGCAGCTTAGTTCGGGCCCACCCCAATCAGCCCCAGCATTTT. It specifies CASSLVRAHPNQPQHF.

CDR3 in DNA: TGCGCCAGCAGCGTGGGACTAGCGGGAGATGGAAACATTCAGTACTTC. This codes for CASSVGLAGDGNIQYF. This chain connects TRBV5-1 to TRBJ2-4; the match to TRBD2 covers 14 bases. CDR1 is SGHRS, CDR2 YFSETQ, per germline. The CDR3 is 16 residues long. Trimming removed 4 bases from V and 6 bases from J; junction bases left unmatched: 6. Combining the CDR3 with reference TRBV5-1 and TRBJ2-4 gives the whole variable domain KAGVTQTPRYLIKTRGQQVTLSCSPISGHRSVSWYQQTPGQGLQFLFEYFSETQRNKGNFPGRFSGRQFSNSRSEMNVSTLELGDSALYLCASSVGLAGDGNIQYFGAGTRLSVL.

CDR3 protein: CASSERDRDSPLHF. In DNA, the CDR3 is TGTGCCAGCAGTGAGAGGGACAGGGATTCACCCCTCCACTTT. This chain joins TRBV6-1 and TRBJ1-6; 9 positions agree with TRBD1. V lost 3 bases, J lost 8 bases, and 2 bases stayed unmatched. This CDR3 contains 14 residues. The germline V gene has CDR1 MNHNS and CDR2 SASEGT.

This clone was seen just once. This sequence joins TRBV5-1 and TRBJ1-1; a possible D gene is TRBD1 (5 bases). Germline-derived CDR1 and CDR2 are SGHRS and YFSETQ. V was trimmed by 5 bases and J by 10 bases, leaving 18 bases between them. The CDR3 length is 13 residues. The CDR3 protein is CASSQETPGAAFF. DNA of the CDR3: TGCGCCAGCAGTCAGGAGACCCCCGGGGCAGCTTTCTTT.

The CDR3 region is CAWSDGRGSHYGYTF. CDR3 nucleotide sequence: TGTGCCTGGAGTGACGGGAGGGGAAGTCACTATGGCTACACCTTC. The rearrangement links TRBV30 to TRBJ1-2; possible D gene TRBD1, 5 bases. From germline, CDR1 is GTSNPN and CDR2 SVGIG (reference sequence). The V and J ends lost 1 base and 3 bases respectively, with 15 bases between them. This CDR3 region has 15 residues. The variable domain in full, completed from reference TRBV30 and TRBJ1-2, reads SQTIHQWPATLVQPVGSPLSLECTVEGTSNPNLYWYRQAAGRGLQLLFYSVGIGQISSEVPQNLSASRPQDRQFILSSKKLLLSDSGFYLCAWSDGRGSHYGYTFGSGTRLTVV.

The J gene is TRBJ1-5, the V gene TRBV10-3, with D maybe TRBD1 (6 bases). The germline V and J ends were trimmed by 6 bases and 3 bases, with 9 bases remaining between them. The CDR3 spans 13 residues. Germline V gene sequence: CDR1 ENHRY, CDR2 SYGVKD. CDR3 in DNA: TGTGCCATCAGACAGGGACCCAATCAGCCCCAGCATTTT. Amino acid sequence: CAIRQGPNQPQHF.

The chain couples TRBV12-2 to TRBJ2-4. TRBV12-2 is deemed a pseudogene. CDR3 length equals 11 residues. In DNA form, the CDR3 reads TGTGCAAGTCGCTTGAAAAACATTCAGTACTTC. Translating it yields CASRLKNIQYF.

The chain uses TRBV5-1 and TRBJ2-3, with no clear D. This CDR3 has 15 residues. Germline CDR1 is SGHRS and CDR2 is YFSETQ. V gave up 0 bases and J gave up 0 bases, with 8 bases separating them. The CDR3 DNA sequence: TGCGCCAGCAGCTTGGTCCTGCGGAGCACAGATACGCAGTATTTT. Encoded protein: CASSLVLRSTDTQYF.

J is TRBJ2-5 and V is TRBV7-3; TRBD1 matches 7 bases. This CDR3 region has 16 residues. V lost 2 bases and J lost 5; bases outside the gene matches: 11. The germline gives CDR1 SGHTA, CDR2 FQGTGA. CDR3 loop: CASSLRGGGRSETQYF. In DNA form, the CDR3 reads TGTGCCAGCAGCTTACGAGGGGGCGGCAGAAGCGAGACCCAGTACTTC.

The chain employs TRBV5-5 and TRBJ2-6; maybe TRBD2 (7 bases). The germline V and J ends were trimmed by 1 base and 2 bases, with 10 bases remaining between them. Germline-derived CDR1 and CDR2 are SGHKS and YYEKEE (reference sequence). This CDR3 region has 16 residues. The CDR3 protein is CASSLRGGTGANVLTF. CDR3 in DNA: TGTGCCAGCAGCTTGAGGGGGGGAACTGGGGCCAACGTCCTGACTTTC. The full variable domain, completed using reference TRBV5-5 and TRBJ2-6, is DAGVTQSPTHLIKTRGQQVTLRCSPISGHKSVSWYQQVLGQGPQFIFQYYEKEERGRGNFPDRFSARQFPNYSSELNVNALLLGDSALYLCASSLRGGTGANVLTFGAGSRLTVL.

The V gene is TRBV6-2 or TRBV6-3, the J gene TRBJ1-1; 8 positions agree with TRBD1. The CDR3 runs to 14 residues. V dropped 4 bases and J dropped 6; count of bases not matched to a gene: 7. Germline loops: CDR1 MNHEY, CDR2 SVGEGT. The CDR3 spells CASSLWTGTAEAFF. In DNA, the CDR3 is TGTGCCAGCAGTTTGTGGACAGGGACGGCTGAAGCTTTCTTT.